These 20 T cell receptor beta chains were all obtained from the same sample, sequenced in a study of T cell responses to AZD1222 COVID-19 vaccine. The repertoire was sequenced with immunoSEQ multiplex PCR; TCRdb's copy has only in-frame clones and lacks some. This repertoire shows some 150,000 clones, around 91% found once; its top ten account for approximately 5%. The source was peripheral blood, collected on day 0 of AZD1222 vaccination. Every receptor here comes from an adult in good health.

This rearrangement joins TRBV20-1 to TRBJ1-1, with D perhaps TRBD1 (5 bases). CDR1 is DFQATT and CDR2 is SNEGSKA in the germline V gene (reference sequence). Trimming removed 3 bases at V and 0 bases at J, with 17 bases between. The CDR3 contains 16 residues. Written as DNA, the CDR3 is TGCAGTGCTAGTAGTAGACAGACTTGGATGAACACTGAAGCTTTCTTT. Residues: CSASSRQTWMNTEAFF.

The V call is TRBV19, the J call TRBJ2-7, with D perhaps matching TRBD2 (5 bases). The CDR3 totals 13 residues. Germline V gene lookup returns CDR1 LNHDA and CDR2 SQIVND (reference sequence). V was shortened by 4 bases and J by 2 bases, with 9 bases between the two germline ends. CDR3 region: CASSTGFPYEQYF. The CDR3 bases are TGTGCCAGTAGTACGGGATTCCCCTACGAGCAGTACTTC.

V gene TRBV12-3 or TRBV12-4 combines with J gene TRBJ1-2; D is ambiguous. The CDR3 has 12 amino acids. The ends were cut back, 1 base at V and 8 bases at J, with 8 bases in the middle. The CDR3 sequence is CASSLGGNGYTF. CDR3 in DNA: TGTGCCAGCAGTTTAGGAGGAAACGGCTACACCTTC.

The V call is TRBV4-2, the J call TRBJ1-3, with a tentative D call TRBD1 (5 bases). The V end was cut by 3 bases, the J end by 0 bases, with 12 bases between. CDR3 length: 16 residues. From germline, CDR1 is LGHNA and CDR2 YNFKEQ. DNA for the CDR3: TGTGCCAGCAGCCAGGGACGGCCGAGCTCTGGAAACACCATATATTTT. This sequence encodes CASSQGRPSSGNTIYF.

The chain employs TRBV28 and TRBJ1-2; 9 bases are shared with TRBD1. The CDR3 has 13 residues. Germline values: CDR1 MDHEN, CDR2 SYDVKM. Losses at the gene ends were 6 bases for V and 5 bases for J; bases not matched to a gene: 4. The CDR3 region has the DNA TGTGCCAGCAGCTTACAGGGGGCTTATGGCTACACCTTC. Its translation: CASSLQGAYGYTF.

This chain joins TRBV6-1 and TRBJ2-1; the D is unclear. Looked up from germline, CDR1 is MNHNS and CDR2 is SASEGT. The V end lost 1 base, the J end lost 7 bases, and 5 bases lay between the germline ends. CDR3 size: 12 residues. CDR3 nucleotides: TGTGCCAGCAGTGAAGGGATAAATGAGCAGTTCTTC. It specifies CASSEGINEQFF.

The chain carries TRBV5-5 and TRBJ2-7; 7 nucleotides match TRBD2. CDR1 and CDR2 from the germline V gene are SGHKS and YYEKEE (reference sequence). The CDR3 runs 15 residues. V dropped 0 bases and J dropped 3; count of bases not matched to a gene: 6. The CDR3 spells CASSLGGASGYEQYF. CDR3 in DNA: TGTGCCAGCAGCTTGGGTGGGGCTAGCGGCTACGAGCAGTACTTC.

The chain couples TRBV6-1 to TRBJ2-5; 9 positions agree with TRBD1. V trimming: 4 bases; J trimming: 4 bases; junction bases outside the gene matches: 10. The CDR3 is 16 amino acids. The V gene's germline CDR1 is MNHNS and CDR2 SASEGT. The CDR3 loop reads CASSVGEGDRAETQYF. CDR3 in DNA: TGTGCCAGCAGTGTTGGGGAAGGGGACAGGGCAGAGACCCAGTACTTC.

This clone was found once. The chain has TRBV4-1 and TRBJ1-4; D is possibly TRBD1 (5 bases). Germline V gene data show CDR1 as MGHRA and CDR2 as YSYEKL. The CDR3 has 15 amino acids. V was cut by 0 bases and J by 5 bases, with 10 bases left in between. CDR3: CASSQEPGRNEKLFF. The CDR3 nucleotides read TGCGCCAGCAGCCAAGAACCGGGACGGAATGAAAAACTGTTTTTT.

The chain joins TRBV29-1 to TRBJ2-7; 9 bases match TRBD1. From germline, CDR1 is SQVTM and CDR2 ANQGSEA. The trim removed 7 bases at V and 5 bases at J, leaving 6 bases unmatched. CDR3 length: 12 residues. The CDR3 sequence is CSARGQGNEQYF. CDR3 sequence (DNA): TGCAGCGCCAGGGGACAGGGTAACGAGCAGTACTTC.

The rearrangement joins TRBV2 to TRBJ2-1; 8 bases map to TRBD1. V trimming: 8 bases; J trimming: 14 bases; junction bases outside the gene matches: 8. Germline loops: CDR1 SNHLY, CDR2 FYNNEI. This CDR3 comprises 11 residues. The CDR3 bases are TGTGCCAGCCCTACCCACAGGGGGGAGTTCTTC. It encodes CASPTHRGEFF.

This clone occurred once. The chain uses TRBV2 and TRBJ2-1; tentatively, D is TRBD2 (5 bases). The V end lost 1 base, the J end lost 12 bases, and 16 bases lay between the germline ends. This CDR3 comprises 14 residues. Germline V gives CDR1 SNHLY, CDR2 FYNNEI. CDR3 bases: TGTGCCAGCAGTGAAGACGCCCCCTCCGGAGGGCAGTTCTTC. Translating gives CASSEDAPSGGQFF.

This chain links TRBV12-3 or TRBV12-4 with TRBJ1-5, with D perhaps matching TRBD1 (5 bases). The CDR3 is 13 residues long. Trimming removed 6 bases from V and 4 bases from J, with 10 bases in between. CDR3 bases: TGTGCCAGCAGCGTAAGGGGTAATCAGCCCCAGCATTTT. It is translated as CASSVRGNQPQHF.

The chain carries TRBV28 and TRBJ2-7; 7 bases match TRBD2. The CDR3 contains 15 residues. With V trimmed by 6 bases and J by 5 bases, 13 bases remained unmatched. Germline V gene lookup returns CDR1 MDHEN and CDR2 SYDVKM. CDR3 residues: CASSSLGGSRNEQYF. CDR3 in DNA: TGTGCCAGCAGCTCCTTAGGCGGGAGTAGGAACGAGCAGTACTTC.

The chain is built from TRBV28 and TRBJ1-5; D is unclear. Per the germline V gene, CDR1 is MDHEN and CDR2 is SYDVKM. Trimming removed 7 bases from V and 4 bases from J, with 8 bases in between. CDR3 length equals 12 residues. The CDR3 reads CASMDANQPQHF. CDR3 bases: TGTGCCAGCATGGACGCAAATCAGCCCCAGCATTTT.

The chain carries TRBV19 and TRBJ2-1; TRBD2 matches 9 bases. CDR3 length: 20 residues. Germline V lookup: CDR1 LNHDA, CDR2 SQIVND (reference sequence). Unmatched junction bases numbered 18, after V lost 3 bases and J lost 3 bases. CDR3 region: CASSMGLAAALRGIYNEQFF. CDR3 sequence (DNA): TGTGCCAGTAGTATGGGACTAGCTGCAGCCTTAAGGGGTATCTACAATGAGCAGTTCTTC.

The chain combines TRBV6-6 with TRBJ1-2; a weak D match, TRBD1 (6 bases). The V end was cut by 0 bases, the J end by 8 bases, with 16 bases between. The germline V gene encodes CDR1 MNHNY and CDR2 SVGAGI (reference sequence). The CDR3 contains 15 residues. The CDR3 DNA is TGTGCCAGCAGTTACTCATCCGGTGGACAGTCCGGCTACACCTTC. Translation: CASSYSSGGQSGYTF.

Only a few counts were recorded for this clone. The chain links TRBV28 to TRBJ2-7; no definite D call. The germline V and J ends were trimmed by 5 bases and 3 bases, with 2 bases remaining between them. The CDR3 runs 10 residues. Germline values: CDR1 MDHEN, CDR2 SYDVKM. The chain's CDR3 is CASSHYEQYF. CDR3 in DNA: TGTGCCAGCAGTCACTACGAGCAGTACTTC. The variable domain in full, completed from reference TRBV28 and TRBJ2-7, reads DVKVTQSSRYLVKRTGEKVFLECVQDMDHENMFWYRQDPGLGLRLIYFSYDVKMKEKGDIPEGYSVSREKKERFSLILESASTNQTSMYLCASSHYEQYFGPGTRLTVT.

The genes are TRBV28 and TRBJ1-6; D is unresolved. Trimming removed 7 bases at V and 8 bases at J, with 15 bases between. The CDR3 runs 14 residues. Germline CDR1 and CDR2: MDHEN and SYDVKM. The CDR3 nucleotides read TGTGCCAGCACCACATCGGGGTTGGATTCACCCCTCCACTTT. Amino acids: CASTTSGLDSPLHF.

The CDR3: CASSGTSGELFF. The CDR3 nucleotides read TGTGCCAGCAGCGGGACGTCCGGGGAGCTGTTTTTT. This chain connects TRBV7-2 to TRBJ2-2, with D perhaps TRBD1 or TRBD2 (5 bases each). Trimming took off 5 bases at V and 6 bases at J, with 7 bases between the two ends. CDR3 length equals 12 residues. The V gene's germline CDR1 is SGHTA and CDR2 FQGNSA.